A single TCR beta chain is shown here with its context. The antigen remains unidentified. Since a much larger clone is just one base distant, this may be a read error. This entry comes from a study of T-cell reconstitution after alpha-beta-depleted transplantation in children. This CDR3 contains 17 residues. From germline, CDR1 is DFQATT and CDR2 SNEGSKA (reference sequence). Unique molecular identifiers were used to barcode this TCRbeta library. TCRdb fed the PCR reads into MiXCR, producing one record per CDR3 protein. The sample records roughly 45,000 distinct CDR3 sequences, around a tenth being singletons. The study, taken as a whole, reports: Several hundred graft clones that had expanded were reportedly the source of alpha-beta T cells about two months after transplant. Some patients owed their high day-60 TCRbeta diversity to surviving recipient T cells and thymic progenitors. A year had passed since transplant, and T-cell counts and diversity by then came mostly from newly produced T cells.

Here the sequenced sample was PBMCs, mostly from graft donor cells, taken 60 days after TCRalphabeta/CD19-depleted stem cell transplant. The clonotype comes from a male patient under 10 years old who had a stem cell transplant for chronic granulomatous disease, so the T cells may come from the graft donor. The chain carries TRBV20-1 and TRBJ1-1, with 10 bases fitting TRBD1. This CDR3 reads CCAKVPGQGRRNTEAFF. DNA for the CDR3: TGCTGTGCTAAGGTCCCGGGACAGGGGAGGAGAAACACTGAAGCTTTCTTT.